The 8 T cell receptor beta chains presented below share a single source sample, sequenced in a study of cytomegalovirus exposure and HLA in healthy donors. PCR employed 60 Vbeta and 13 Jbeta primers. The repertoire was sequenced with immunoSEQ multiplex PCR; TCRdb's copy has only in-frame clones and lacks some. The sample has 150,000 or so clones; approximately 79% are singletons. Sequenced sample: PBMCs. The source is a middle-aged man in good health and CMV-seropositive.

The V gene is TRBV5-1, the J gene TRBJ1-3; D perhaps matches TRBD1 (6 bases). Trimming shortened V by 4 bases and J by 0 bases, and 11 bases separated the two germline ends. From germline, CDR1 is SGHRS and CDR2 YFSETQ. The CDR3 consists of 15 residues. The CDR3 sequence is CASSQRTASGNTIYF. The CDR3 DNA reads TGCGCCAGCAGCCAACGGACAGCCTCTGGAAACACCATATATTTT.

This chain links TRBV19 with TRBJ2-3; 12 bases agree with TRBD1. The CDR3 sequence is 16 residues long. The germline CDR1 and CDR2 sequences are LNHDA and SQIVND (reference sequence). Trimming cost V 6 bases and J 4 bases; bases outside gene matches: 8. Here the CDR3 DNA reads TGTGCCAGTAGAATCCCGGGACAGGGGGCAGCAGATACGCAGTATTTT. The encoded protein is CASRIPGQGAADTQYF.

This clone was picked up a small number of times. One end of the junction does not line up with germline, which may come from a read error. Here the CDR3 reads CASSSRTSGMRVYVQYF. The CDR3 DNA reads TGTGCCAGCAGTTCGAGGACTAGCGGGATGAGGGTATACGTGCAGTACTTC. V gene TRBV27 combines with J gene TRBJ2-7; 12 positions agree with TRBD2. The length of the CDR3 is 17 residues. Germline lookup yields CDR1 MNHEY and CDR2 SMNVEV (reference sequence).

The chain joins TRBV7-8 to TRBJ1-1; 8 nucleotides line up with TRBD1. The ends lost 7 bases at V and 2 bases at J; junction bases unmatched: 6. The germline gives CDR1 SGHVS, CDR2 FQNEAQ. The length of the CDR3 is 14 residues. The CDR3 sequence: CASTPGTGNTEAFF. The CDR3 DNA reads TGTGCCAGCACCCCAGGGACAGGTAACACTGAAGCTTTCTTT.

The chain recombines TRBV6-6 with TRBJ2-1; maybe TRBD1 (6 bases). Trimming took 8 bases from V and 0 from J, leaving 8 bases between them. The CDR3 extends over 13 amino acids. CDR1 MNHNY and CDR2 SVGAGI come from the germline V gene (reference sequence). The CDR3 coding sequence is TGTGCCAGCGGACAGACCTCCTACAATGAGCAGTTCTTC. Protein: CASGQTSYNEQFF.

The V and J genes are TRBV7-2 and TRBJ1-2, with D unclear. CDR1 and CDR2 from the germline V gene are SGHTA and FQGNSA. Trimming stripped 2 bases from V and 4 bases from J, with 8 bases between. The CDR3 runs 13 residues. The CDR3 DNA sequence: TGTGCCAGCAGCTTAACGGTGAGCTATGGCTACACCTTC. Protein sequence: CASSLTVSYGYTF.

The J gene is TRBJ1-6, the V gene TRBV6-5, with 12 bases that match TRBD1. This CDR3 region has 15 residues. The germline V gene has CDR1 MNHEY and CDR2 SVGAGI. V gave up 5 bases and J gave up 10 bases; unmatched junction bases: 6. The CDR3 sequence: CASSPRDRGPSPLHF. The CDR3 DNA reads as TGTGCCAGCAGTCCCCGGGACAGGGGGCCCTCACCCCTCCACTTT.

The gene calls are TRBV6-6 and TRBJ2-3, with 13 bases that match TRBD2. The trim removed 6 bases at V and 4 bases at J, leaving 7 bases unmatched. Germline loops: CDR1 MNHNY, CDR2 SVGAGI (reference sequence). The CDR3 has 16 amino acids. CDR3 nucleotide sequence: TGTGCCAGCAGCCCCATAGGACTAGCGGGAGCAGATACGCAGTATTTT. Amino acids: CASSPIGLAGADTQYF.